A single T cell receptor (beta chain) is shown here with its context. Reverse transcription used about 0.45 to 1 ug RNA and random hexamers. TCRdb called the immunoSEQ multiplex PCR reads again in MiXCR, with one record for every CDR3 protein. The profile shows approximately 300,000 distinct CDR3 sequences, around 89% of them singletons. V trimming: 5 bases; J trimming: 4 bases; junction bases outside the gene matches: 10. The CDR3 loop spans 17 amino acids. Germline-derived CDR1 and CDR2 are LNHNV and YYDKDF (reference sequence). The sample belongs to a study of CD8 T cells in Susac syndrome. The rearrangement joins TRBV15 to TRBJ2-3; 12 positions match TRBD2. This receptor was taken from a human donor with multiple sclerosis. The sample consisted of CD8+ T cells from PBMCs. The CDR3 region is CATSWTHGTSGSDTQYF. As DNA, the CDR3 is TGTGCCACCAGCTGGACTCACGGGACTAGCGGGTCAGATACGCAGTATTTT.